What follows are 7 T cell receptor beta chains derived from one specimen sequenced in a study of Graves' ophthalmopathy and Graves' hyperthyroidism. The authors amplified TCR beta CDR3 regions, and they did so from RNA transcripts for repertoire sequencing. Scientists carried out first-round RT-PCR using HTBI primers and then a second-round multiplex PCR. MiXCR, run by TCRdb on the multiplex PCR reads, gives a single entry per CDR3 protein. Of hundreds of thousands of distinct CDR3 sequences listed, about 21% are singletons. Input material: peripheral blood. The origin of the receptors is a woman aged 18-29 years with stable Graves' hyperthyroidism.

As concerns this clonotype: A much larger clone lies one base from this, so it may be a read error. The chain recombines TRBV6-1 with TRBJ2-7; D is perhaps TRBD2 (7 bases). This CDR3 has 14 amino acids. Per germline, CDR1 MNHNS and CDR2 SASEGT. The V end lost 8 bases, the J end lost 6 bases, and 20 bases lay between the germline ends. Written as DNA, the CDR3 is TGTGCCAGCCTCGATCGGGGGGCGCGTCGCGAGCAGTACTTC. Its translation is CASLDRGARREQYF.

Notes on this clonotype: A much larger clonotype is one base distant, so this may be a read error. The chain employs TRBV2 and TRBJ2-2, with TRBD2 as a possible D gene (5 bases). CDR3 length: 15 amino acids. CDR1 and CDR2 from the germline V gene are SNHLY and FYNNEI. In nucleotides, the CDR3 is TGTGCCAGCAGTGGGCAAGGGTACGTCACCGGGGAGCTGTGTTTT. Its translation is CASSGQGYVTGELCF.

In this sample, this clonotype turned up many times. The rearrangement links TRBV10-1 to TRBJ2-2; 12 nucleotides line up with TRBD2. Germline V lookup: CDR1 WNHNN, CDR2 SYGVQD (reference sequence). CDR3 length: 17 residues. Unmatched junction bases numbered 4, after V lost 4 bases and J lost 1 base. DNA of the CDR3: TGCGCCAGCAGTGCGGCTAGCGGGAGGGGGAACACCGGGGAGCTGTTTTTT. The encoded protein is CASSAASGRGNTGELFF.

The V call is TRBV11-1, the J call TRBJ1-3; D possibly corresponds to TRBD1 (5 bases). The CDR3 extends over 16 amino acids. V lost 6 bases and J 0 bases, leaving 15 bases between the germline ends. Germline CDR1 reads SGHAT; CDR2 reads FQDESV (reference sequence). The CDR3 spells CASRPLTDISGNTIYF. CDR3 sequence (DNA): TGTGCCAGCAGGCCACTGACAGATATCTCTGGAAACACCATATATTTT.

This clonotype was picked up many times. The chain recombines TRBV6-4 with TRBJ2-2; 11 bases align to TRBD2. The CDR3 consists of 18 residues. The V gene end was trimmed by 5 bases and the J gene end by 3 bases; junction bases not matched to a gene: 11. Germline V gene lookup returns CDR1 MRHNA and CDR2 SNTAGT. The CDR3 DNA reads as TGTGCCAGCAGTAGACCTACCTGGGGACTAGCGGACACCGGGGAGCTGTTTTTT. It is translated as CASSRPTWGLADTGELFF.

This clonotype was recorded once. This chain joins TRBV6-1 and TRBJ2-5; 7 bases fit TRBD2. This CDR3 region has 14 residues. The V and J ends lost 2 bases and 2 bases, in that order; junction bases with no gene match: 2. Germline CDR1 and CDR2: MNHNS and SASEGT. The CDR3 coding sequence is TGTGCCAGCAGTGAACTAGCGGATCAAGAGACCCAGTACTTC. It is translated as CASSELADQETQYF.

This clonotype appeared many times. The chain uses TRBV12-3 or TRBV12-4 and TRBJ2-7, with D possibly being TRBD1 or TRBD2 (5 bases each). V dropped 7 bases and J dropped 0 bases, with 16 bases sitting between them. The CDR3 covers 15 residues. The CDR3 spells CASTPPGRGSYEQYF. CDR3 DNA sequence: TGTGCCAGCACCCCCCCGGGACGGGGCTCCTACGAGCAGTACTTC.